The rows below give T cell receptor beta chains drawn from one sample of a study of shared clonotypes between healthy human individuals. Repertoires were generated with immunoSEQ multiplex PCR, while TCRdb's copy carries only in-frame clones and drops some. The sample shows about 2 million clones, around 95% of them seen only once. The sample taken for sequencing was naive CD4+ T cells sorted from blood. The receptors were sampled from a man between 18 and 29 years old in good health. CDR3s include the opening cysteine and the closing phenylalanine or tryptophan. The D gene is left open where the match is weak. Size is stated for part of the rows, as once, few or many counts, or as a class when the clone is expanded.

CDR3 protein: CASSLPTGVTEAFF
CDR3 DNA: TGTGCCAGCAGCCTCCCGACAGGGGTGACTGAAGCTTTCTTT
V gene: TRBV5-4
J gene: TRBJ1-1
D gene: TRBD1
clone size: .
CDR3 length: 14

CDR3 protein: CASTTGTGKYGYTF
CDR3 DNA: TGCGCCAGCACCACCGGGACAGGGAAGTATGGCTACACCTTC
V gene: TRBV5-1
J gene: TRBJ1-2
D gene: TRBD1
clone size: .
CDR3 length: 14

CDR3 protein: CSANAKLEQFF
CDR3 DNA: TGCAGTGCCAACGCAAAGCTTGAGCAGTTCTTC
V gene: TRBV20-1
J gene: TRBJ2-1
D gene: .
clone size: .
CDR3 length: 11

CDR3 protein: CAISEDEGLNVYTF
CDR3 DNA: TGTGCCATCAGTGAAGATGAGGGGTTGAACGTCTACACCTTC
V gene: TRBV10-3
J gene: TRBJ1-2
D gene: .
clone size: .
CDR3 length: 14

CDR3 protein: CASSHLGTDDSNQPQHF
CDR3 DNA: TGTGCCAGCAGCCACCTTGGGACGGACGATAGCAATCAGCCCCAGCATTTT
V gene: TRBV5-8
J gene: TRBJ1-5
D gene: .
clone size: .
CDR3 length: 17

CDR3 protein: CAISDPSGVQYF
CDR3 DNA: TGTGCCATCAGTGACCCCTCCGGGGTCCAGTACTTC
V gene: TRBV10-3
J gene: TRBJ2-7
D gene: .
clone size: once
CDR3 length: 12

CDR3 protein: CASSSSLDRGQETQYF
CDR3 DNA: TGTGCCAGCAGCTCAAGCTTGGACAGGGGCCAAGAGACCCAGTACTTC
V gene: TRBV5-4
J gene: TRBJ2-5
D gene: TRBD1
clone size: .
CDR3 length: 16

CDR3 protein: CASSVIGQGANEQYF
CDR3 DNA: TGTGCCAGCAGCGTGATAGGACAGGGGGCCAACGAGCAGTACTTC
V gene: TRBV5-8
J gene: TRBJ2-7
D gene: TRBD1
clone size: once
CDR3 length: 15

CDR3 protein: CASSLARERDTQYF
CDR3 DNA: TGTGCCAGCAGCTTAGCCAGGGAGCGGGATACGCAGTATTTT
V gene: TRBV7-2
J gene: TRBJ2-3
D gene: .
clone size: .
CDR3 length: 14

CDR3 protein: CASRGLDRGRNTEAFF
CDR3 DNA: TGCGCCAGCAGAGGTCTGGACAGGGGTAGAAACACTGAAGCTTTCTTT
V gene: TRBV5-1
J gene: TRBJ1-1
D gene: TRBD1
clone size: once
CDR3 length: 16

CDR3 protein: CASSAAGPLSGNTIYF
CDR3 DNA: TGTGCCAGCAGCGCCGCGGGACCACTCTCTGGAAACACCATATATTTT
V gene: TRBV9
J gene: TRBJ1-3
D gene: .
clone size: .
CDR3 length: 16

CDR3 protein: CASSTTLAGIYEQYF
CDR3 DNA: TGTGCCAGTAGTACAACCCTAGCGGGGATCTACGAGCAGTACTTC
V gene: TRBV19
J gene: TRBJ2-7
D gene: TRBD2
clone size: once
CDR3 length: 15

CDR3 protein: CASSTRHVSPTGELFF
CDR3 DNA: TGCGCCAGCAGCACCCGGCACGTAAGCCCGACCGGGGAGCTGTTTTTT
V gene: TRBV5-1
J gene: TRBJ2-2
D gene: .
clone size: .
CDR3 length: 16